The clone carrying this T cell receptor beta chain was observed many times. A library of TCRbeta sequences, prepared with unique molecular identifiers, was generated. TCRdb fed the PCR reads into MiXCR, producing one record per CDR3 protein. The profile covers 440,000 or so distinct CDR3 sequences, with roughly a tenth appearing a single time and roughly 6% taken by the ten largest. The data were obtained in a study of T-cell reconstitution after alpha-beta-depleted transplantation in children. The germline CDR1 and CDR2 sequences are LNHDA and SQIVND (reference sequence). Trimming removed 8 bases from V and 2 bases from J, with 13 bases in between. The CDR3 runs 14 residues.

The chain joins TRBV19 to TRBJ1-5; no clear D. The specimen was PBMCs from the stem cell graft donor, collected from the stem cell graft. This TCR came from a human donor who donated a stem cell graft to a child with acute myeloid leukemia. DNA of the CDR3: TGTGCCAGTGCCGACCTGGGTGGCAATCAGCCCCAGCATTTT. It translates to CASADLGGNQPQHF.